Below, one T cell receptor (beta chain) is given with its context. This receptor's antigen is unknown. No quality values exist for individual bases; no much larger clone is one base distant. Peripheral blood CD8+ and CD4+ T cells from healthy donors, Susac syndrome patients and multiple sclerosis patients were profiled using high-throughput TCR beta sequencing. Healthy donors were included as age- and sex-matched controls. Bulk CD8+ and CD4+ T cells were purified by magnetic negative isolation, while CD8+ TEMRA cells were enriched using FACS. Blood was collected in EDTA tubes and processed within 24 hours, with PBMCs isolated through density gradient centrifugation. PBMCs intended for TCR sequencing were cryopreserved in liquid nitrogen and were subsequently thawed in a 37 degrees C water bath. The sorted or isolated CD4+, CD8+ and CD8+ TEMRA cells had a purity of 90% or higher. This specimen comes from a study of CD8 T cells in Susac syndrome (dated by TCRdb to about 2019). In terms of the full investigation: Whether CD8+ T cell activation and differentiation in Susac syndrome was antigen driven was tested using repertoire sequencing.

RNA was extracted with the RNeasy kit and roughly 0.45 to 1 ug was reverse transcribed using random hexamers. The immunoSEQ multiplex PCR assay, which covers 54 Vbeta and 13 Jbeta segments, was used to amplify TCR beta CDR3 regions. To correct PCR amplification bias, a synthetic template baseline was used for both primer optimization and computational correction. On the study's bioinformatics: Only productive sequences were kept, with reads annotated to V, D and J genes according to IMGT and analyzed in immunoSEQ Analyzer. To calculate clonality, Shannon entropy was normalized by log2 of the number of productive unique sequences and then subtracted from one. For each patient and control, public and private clones were evaluated among the 100 most prevalent clones. Clones were defined as Susac-specific if absent from the healthy and MS cohorts, from 1052 published viral clones and from other ImmuneACCESS disease sequences. The public reads were quality trimmed at Q25 with fastp and then assembled into clones with MiXCR by TCRdb, keeping productive beta chains. Rows are combined by CDR3 protein, so each entry shows the most common genes and DNA. The V and J calls, along with clone size, are taken from TCRdb and not from the paper's own processing. Across this sample there are 95,000 to 150,000 distinct CDR3 sequences, with 85% to 95% seen only once. The ten largest make up 0.095% to 0.1% of the sample.

Study-wide conclusions, independent of this receptor: The number of individuals in the TCR sequencing and HLA analysis was recognized as being relatively small.

The CDR3, from cysteine to phenylalanine, totals 13 residues. The CDR3 DNA has 39 bases and is translated from base 1. The germline V gene specifies WSHSY as CDR1 and SAAADI as CDR2. V is shortened by 6 bases, J by 6 bases, and the region joining them spans 14 bases. This receptor chain uses TRBV10-2 and TRBJ1-1, with the D segment identity uncertain. The material sequenced was CD4+ T cells from PBMCs. The TCR was taken from a human donor in good health. Here the CDR3 is given as CASRSTSLAEAFF. The bases read TGCGCCAGCAGATCAACAAGTCTGGCTGAAGCTTTCTTT.